This T cell receptor beta chain was captured in a study of T cells in Graves' hyperthyroidism and ophthalmopathy. V was shortened by 0 bases and J by 8 bases, with 9 bases between the two germline ends. The CDR3 totals 13 residues. Germline V gene lookup returns CDR1 SGHNT and CDR2 YYREEE (reference sequence). Ophthalmopathy patients all had a Clinical Activity Score of at least 3, a NOSPECS grade of at least 4 and disease under 3 months old. Template material for amplifying TCR beta CDR3 regions consisted of RNA transcripts. The study used the HTBI primer set for a first-round RT-PCR of the TCR CDR3. TCRdb passed the multiplex PCR reads through MiXCR, listing each CDR3 protein once. The data hold around 570,000 distinct CDR3 sequences, with about 20% observed a single time.

The TCR sequence derives from a man between 40 and 49 years old with Graves' ophthalmopathy. The specimen was blood. The V call is TRBV5-4, the J call TRBJ2-1; D possibly corresponds to TRBD2 (5 bases). CDR3 amino acids: CASSLGGSYEQFF. The DNA for the CDR3 is TGTGCCAGCAGCTTGGGAGGGTCCTATGAGCAGTTCTTC.